The 10 T cell receptor beta chains listed next were all sequenced from one sample in a study of control samples from healthy donors and cancer patients. Some clones are missing from TCRdb's copy, which holds only in-frame ones; the method was immunoSEQ multiplex PCR. The sample lists tens of thousands of clones; around 90% were seen once. The sample taken for sequencing was blood. The origin of the receptors is a woman in her 70s in good health.

The V call is TRBV28, the J call TRBJ2-7, with D perhaps matching TRBD2 (7 bases). The ends were cut back, 5 bases at V and 5 bases at J, with 22 bases in the middle. The CDR3 loop spans 16 amino acids. Germline V gives CDR1 MDHEN, CDR2 SYDVKM. CDR3 bases: TGTGCCAGCAGTACCCGCCACGGGGGGCGCATGCACGAGCAGTACTTC. It translates to CASSTRHGGRMHEQYF.

The chain recombines TRBV9 with TRBJ1-1; D is uncertain. Between the trimmed V and J ends, which lost 1 base and 0 bases, there was a span of 10 bases. The CDR3 has 15 residues. CDR1 and CDR2 (germline): SGDLS, YYNGEE. Here the CDR3 DNA reads TGTGCCAGCAGCGTAACCAGCGATGTGAACACTGAAGCTTTCTTT. Translated: CASSVTSDVNTEAFF. The entire variable domain, with the rest obtained from reference TRBV9 and TRBJ1-1, is as follows: DSGVTQTPKHLITATGQRVTLRCSPRSGDLSVYWYQQSLDQGLQFLIQYYNGEERAKGNILERFSAQQFPDLHSELNLSSLELGDSALYFCASSVTSDVNTEAFFGQGTRLTVV.

This chain connects TRBV5-4 to TRBJ2-3, with 8 bases fitting TRBD1. The J segment lost 4 bases and the V segment lost 1 base, leaving 5 bases of the junction unmatched. This CDR3 spans 15 amino acids. Germline V gene sequence: CDR1 SGHNT, CDR2 YYREEE (reference sequence). CDR3 nucleotides: TGTGCCAGCAGCTTGCGACAGGGGACTCCAGATACGCAGTATTTT. Translating it yields CASSLRQGTPDTQYF. Together with reference TRBV5-4 and TRBJ2-3, the CDR3 gives the full variable domain: ETGVTQSPTHLIKTRGQQVTLRCSSQSGHNTVSWYQQALGQGPQFIFQYYREEENGRGNFPPRFSGLQFPNYSSELNVNALELDDSALYLCASSLRQGTPDTQYFGPGTRLTVL.

The chain is built from TRBV5-1 and TRBJ1-5; 10 bases are a match to TRBD1. This CDR3 contains 14 residues. J gave up 9 bases and V 4 bases, and 7 bases lay outside the gene matches. CDR1 is SGHRS, CDR2 YFSETQ, per germline. This chain's CDR3 is CASSARQGAGPQHF. The DNA of the CDR3 is TGCGCCAGCAGCGCTAGACAGGGGGCCGGGCCCCAGCATTTT.

This clone was seen only once. V and J are TRBV2 and TRBJ1-6, with 7 bases aligning to TRBD1. The V segment lost 2 bases and the J segment 6 bases; nucleotides outside the gene matches: 7. There are 16 residues in the CDR3. Per germline, CDR1 SNHLY and CDR2 FYNNEI. In DNA form, the CDR3 reads TGTGCCAGCAGTGAAAATGAGGGGGCGCTTAATTCACCCCTCCACTTT. Encoded protein: CASSENEGALNSPLHF.

The chain carries TRBV29-1 and TRBJ2-5; D call uncertain. In germline, CDR1 is SQVTM, CDR2 ANQGSEA. This CDR3 spans 14 amino acids. V gave up 4 bases and J gave up 1 base, with 13 bases separating them. CDR3 nucleotide sequence: TGCAGCGTTGCTCACGGGCAGGTCCAAGAGACCCAGTACTTC. As protein: CSVAHGQVQETQYF. Combining the CDR3 with reference TRBV29-1 and TRBJ2-5 gives the whole variable domain SAVISQKPSRDICQRGTSLTIQCQVDSQVTMMFWYRQQPGQSLTLIATANQGSEATYESGFVIDKFPISRPNLTFSTLTVSNMSPEDSSIYLCSVAHGQVQETQYFGPGTRLLVL.

The genes are TRBV18 and TRBJ1-5; 7 nucleotides align to TRBD1. V gave up 6 bases and J gave up 4 bases; unmatched junction bases: 12. CDR1 KGHSH and CDR2 LQKENI come from the germline V gene. The length of the CDR3 is 16 residues. The CDR3 nucleotides read TGTGCCAGCTCCAAGAGTCACAGGGGAAAAAATCAGCCCCAGCATTTT. Translated, it gives CASSKSHRGKNQPQHF.

The rearrangement uses TRBV4-3 and TRBJ1-1, with D perhaps matching TRBD1 (6 bases). Trimming took off 1 base at V and 1 base at J, with 7 bases between the two ends. Germline values: CDR1 LGHNA, CDR2 YSLEER. This CDR3 region has 14 residues. The CDR3, as DNA: TGCGCCAGCAGCCAAGGAGGGGGGAACACTGAAGCTTTCTTT. This sequence encodes CASSQGGGNTEAFF.

The chain combines TRBV27 with TRBJ1-6, with D perhaps matching TRBD1 (5 bases). The ends were cut back, 3 bases at V and 13 bases at J, with 16 bases in the middle. The germline V gene has CDR1 MNHEY and CDR2 SMNVEV (reference sequence). CDR3 length equals 14 residues. CDR3 nucleotides: TGTGCCAGCAGTTTGCAGGGTCGGGTTGCCCCCCTCCACTTT. Translation: CASSLQGRVAPLHF.

V gene TRBV7-9 combines with J gene TRBJ1-2; 9 positions match TRBD1. Per germline, CDR1 SEHNR and CDR2 FQNEAQ (reference sequence). V shed 5 bases, J shed 3 bases, and the junction held 7 bases outside the gene matches. CDR3 size: 15 residues. This CDR3 reads CASSPGQGGDYGYTF. DNA of the CDR3: TGTGCCAGCAGCCCGGGACAGGGAGGGGACTATGGCTACACCTTC.